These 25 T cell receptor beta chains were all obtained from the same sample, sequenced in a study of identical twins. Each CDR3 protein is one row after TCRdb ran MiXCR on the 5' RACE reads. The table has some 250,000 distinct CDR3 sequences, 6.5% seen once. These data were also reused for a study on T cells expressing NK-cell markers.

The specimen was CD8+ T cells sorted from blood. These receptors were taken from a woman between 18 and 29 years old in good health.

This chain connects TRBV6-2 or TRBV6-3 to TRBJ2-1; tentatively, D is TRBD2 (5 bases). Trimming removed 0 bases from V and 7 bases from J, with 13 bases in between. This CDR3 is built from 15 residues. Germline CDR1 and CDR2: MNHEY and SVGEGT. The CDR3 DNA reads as TGTGCCAGCAGTTACTCGATCGCTGCGGGTAATGAGCAGTTCTTC. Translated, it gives CASSYSIAAGNEQFF.

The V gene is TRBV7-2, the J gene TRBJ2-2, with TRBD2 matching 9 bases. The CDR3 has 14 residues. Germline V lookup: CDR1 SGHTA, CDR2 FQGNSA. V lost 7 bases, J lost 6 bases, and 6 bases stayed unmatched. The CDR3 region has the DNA TGTGCCAGCAAGGGGCTAGCGGGACCCGGGGAGCTGTTTTTT. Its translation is CASKGLAGPGELFF.

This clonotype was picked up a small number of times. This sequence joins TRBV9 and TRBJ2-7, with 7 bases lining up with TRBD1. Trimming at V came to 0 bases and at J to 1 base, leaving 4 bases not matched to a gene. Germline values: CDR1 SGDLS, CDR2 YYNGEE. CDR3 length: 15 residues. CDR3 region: CASSVGVQGSYEQYF. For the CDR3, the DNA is TGTGCCAGCAGCGTAGGCGTACAGGGGTCCTACGAGCAGTACTTC. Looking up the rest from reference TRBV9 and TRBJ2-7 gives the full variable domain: DSGVTQTPKHLITATGQRVTLRCSPRSGDLSVYWYQQSLDQGLQFLIQYYNGEERAKGNILERFSAQQFPDLHSELNLSSLELGDSALYFCASSVGVQGSYEQYFGPGTRLTVT.

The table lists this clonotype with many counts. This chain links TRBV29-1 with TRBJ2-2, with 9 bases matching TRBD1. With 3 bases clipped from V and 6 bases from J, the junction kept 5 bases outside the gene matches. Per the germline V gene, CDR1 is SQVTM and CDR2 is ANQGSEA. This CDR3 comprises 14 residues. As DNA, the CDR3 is TGCAGCGTTGAGGGGACAGGGTACGCCGGGGAGCTGTTTTTT. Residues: CSVEGTGYAGELFF.

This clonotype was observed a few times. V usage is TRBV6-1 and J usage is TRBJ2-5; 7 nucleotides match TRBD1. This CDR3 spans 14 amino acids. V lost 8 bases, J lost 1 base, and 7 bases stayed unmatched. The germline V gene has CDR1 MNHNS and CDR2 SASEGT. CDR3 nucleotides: TGTGCCAGCTGGACAGGAGGTATCCAAGAGACCCAGTACTTC. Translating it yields CASWTGGIQETQYF.

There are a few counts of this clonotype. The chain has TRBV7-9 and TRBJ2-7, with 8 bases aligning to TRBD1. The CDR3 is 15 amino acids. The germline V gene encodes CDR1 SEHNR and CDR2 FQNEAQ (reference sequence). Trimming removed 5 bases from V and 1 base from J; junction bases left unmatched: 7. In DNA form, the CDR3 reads TGTGCCAGCAGCACCGGACAGGGTATGTCCTACGAGCAGTACTTC. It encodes CASSTGQGMSYEQYF. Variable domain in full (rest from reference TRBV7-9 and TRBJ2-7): DTGVSQNPRHKITKRGQNVTFRCDPISEHNRLYWYRQTLGQGPEFLTYFQNEAQLEKSRLLSDRFSAERPKGSFSTLEIQRTEQGDSAMYLCASSTGQGMSYEQYFGPGTRLTVT.

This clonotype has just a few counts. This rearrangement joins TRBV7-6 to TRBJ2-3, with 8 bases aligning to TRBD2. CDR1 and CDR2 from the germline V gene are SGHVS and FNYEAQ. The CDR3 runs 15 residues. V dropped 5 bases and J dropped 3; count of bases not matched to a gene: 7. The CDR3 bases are TGTGCCAGCAGCCCCGCCAGCGGGAGAACAGATACGCAGTATTTT. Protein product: CASSPASGRTDTQYF.

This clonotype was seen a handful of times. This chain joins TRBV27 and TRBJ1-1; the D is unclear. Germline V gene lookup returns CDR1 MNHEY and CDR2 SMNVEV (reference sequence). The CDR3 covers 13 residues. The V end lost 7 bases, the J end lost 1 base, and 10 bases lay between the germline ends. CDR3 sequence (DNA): TGTGCCAGCATAGGCCCGGGGAACACTGAAGCTTTCTTT. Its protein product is CASIGPGNTEAFF.

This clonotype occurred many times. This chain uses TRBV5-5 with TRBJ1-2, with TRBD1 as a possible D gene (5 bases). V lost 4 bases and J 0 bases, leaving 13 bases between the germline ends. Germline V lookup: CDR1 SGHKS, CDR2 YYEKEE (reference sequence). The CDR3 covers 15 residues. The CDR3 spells CASSSTGTANYGYTF. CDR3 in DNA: TGTGCCAGCAGCAGCACCGGGACGGCTAACTATGGCTACACCTTC.

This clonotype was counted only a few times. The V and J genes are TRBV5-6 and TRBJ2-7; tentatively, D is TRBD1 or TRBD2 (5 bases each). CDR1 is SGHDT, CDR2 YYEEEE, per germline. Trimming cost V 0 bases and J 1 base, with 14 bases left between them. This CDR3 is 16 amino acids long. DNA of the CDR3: TGTGCCAGCAGCTTGGACAGGCGCGAGGGTTCCTACGAGCAGTACTTC. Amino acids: CASSLDRREGSYEQYF.

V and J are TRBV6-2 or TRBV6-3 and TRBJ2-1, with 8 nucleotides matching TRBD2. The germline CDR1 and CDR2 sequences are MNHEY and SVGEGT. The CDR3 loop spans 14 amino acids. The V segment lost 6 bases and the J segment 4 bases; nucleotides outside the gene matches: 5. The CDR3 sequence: CASSLLAVYNEQFF. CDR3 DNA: TGTGCCAGCAGCCTACTAGCGGTGTACAATGAGCAGTTCTTC.

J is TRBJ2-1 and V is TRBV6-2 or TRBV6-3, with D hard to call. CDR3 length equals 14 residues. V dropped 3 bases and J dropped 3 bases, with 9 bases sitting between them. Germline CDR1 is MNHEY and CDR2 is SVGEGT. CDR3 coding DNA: TGTGCCAGCAGTTATGATAGAAACTACAATGAGCAGTTCTTC. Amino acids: CASSYDRNYNEQFF.

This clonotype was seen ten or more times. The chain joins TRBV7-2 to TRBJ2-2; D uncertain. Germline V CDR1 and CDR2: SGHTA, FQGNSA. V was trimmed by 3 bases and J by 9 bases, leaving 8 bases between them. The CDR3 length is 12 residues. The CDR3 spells CASSFTPRELFF. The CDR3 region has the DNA TGTGCCAGCAGCTTTACACCTCGGGAGCTGTTTTTT.

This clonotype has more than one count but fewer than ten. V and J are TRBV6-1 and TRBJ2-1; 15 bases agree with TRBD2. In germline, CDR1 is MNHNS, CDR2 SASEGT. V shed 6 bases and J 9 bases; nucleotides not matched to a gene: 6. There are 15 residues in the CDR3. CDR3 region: CASRGTSGRLSEQFF. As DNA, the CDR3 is TGTGCCAGCAGGGGGACTAGCGGGAGGTTGAGTGAGCAGTTCTTC.

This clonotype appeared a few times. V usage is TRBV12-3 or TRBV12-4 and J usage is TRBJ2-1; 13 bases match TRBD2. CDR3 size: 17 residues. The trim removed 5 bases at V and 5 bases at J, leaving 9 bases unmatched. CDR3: CASSPGLAGRIHNEQFF. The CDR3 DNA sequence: TGTGCCAGCAGTCCGGGACTAGCGGGGAGAATACACAATGAGCAGTTCTTC.

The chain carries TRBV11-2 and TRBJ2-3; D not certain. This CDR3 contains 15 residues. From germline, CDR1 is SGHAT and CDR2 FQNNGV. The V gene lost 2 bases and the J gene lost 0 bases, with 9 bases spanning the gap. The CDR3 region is CASSLSSASTDTQYF. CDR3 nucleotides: TGTGCCAGCAGCTTATCATCGGCTAGCACAGATACGCAGTATTTT. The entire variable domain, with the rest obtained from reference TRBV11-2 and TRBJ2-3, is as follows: EAGVAQSPRYKIIEKRQSVAFWCNPISGHATLYWYQQILGQGPKLLIQFQNNGVVDDSQLPKDRFSAERLKGVDSTLKIQPAKLEDSAVYLCASSLSSASTDTQYFGPGTRLTVL.

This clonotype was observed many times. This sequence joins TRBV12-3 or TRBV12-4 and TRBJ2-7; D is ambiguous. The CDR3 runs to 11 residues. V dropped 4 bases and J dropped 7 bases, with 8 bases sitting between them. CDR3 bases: TGTGCCAGCAGTTATCTCGGAGAGCAGTACTTC. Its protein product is CASSYLGEQYF.

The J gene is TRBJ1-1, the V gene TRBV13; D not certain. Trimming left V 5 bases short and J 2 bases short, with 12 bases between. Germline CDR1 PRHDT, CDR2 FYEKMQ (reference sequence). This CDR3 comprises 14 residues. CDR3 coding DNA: TGTGCCAGCAGCCCCAGGACCCCCAACACTGAAGCTTTCTTT. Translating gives CASSPRTPNTEAFF.

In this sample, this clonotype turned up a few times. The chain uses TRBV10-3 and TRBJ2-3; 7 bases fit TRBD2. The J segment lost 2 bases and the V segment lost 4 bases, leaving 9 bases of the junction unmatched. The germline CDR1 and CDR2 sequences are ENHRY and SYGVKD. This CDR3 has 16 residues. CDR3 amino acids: CAISGPGRGVTDTQYF. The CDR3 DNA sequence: TGTGCCATCAGTGGTCCGGGGAGGGGTGTCACAGATACGCAGTATTTT.

The chain's CDR3 is CASRRGSFGTDTQYF. The CDR3 DNA sequence: TGTGCCAGCAGGCGCGGGAGTTTCGGCACAGATACGCAGTATTTT. J is TRBJ2-3 and V is TRBV2, with 7 bases lining up with TRBD2. The CDR3 covers 15 residues. V dropped 6 bases and J dropped 1; count of bases not matched to a gene: 7. Looked up from germline, CDR1 is SNHLY and CDR2 is FYNNEI.

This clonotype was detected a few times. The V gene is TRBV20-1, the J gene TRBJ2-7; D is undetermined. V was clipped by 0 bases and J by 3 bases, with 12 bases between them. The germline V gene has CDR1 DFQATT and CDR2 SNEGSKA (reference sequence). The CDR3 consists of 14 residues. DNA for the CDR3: TGCAGTGCTAGAGATCTCGGCGGCGTCTACGAGCAGTACTTC. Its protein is CSARDLGGVYEQYF.

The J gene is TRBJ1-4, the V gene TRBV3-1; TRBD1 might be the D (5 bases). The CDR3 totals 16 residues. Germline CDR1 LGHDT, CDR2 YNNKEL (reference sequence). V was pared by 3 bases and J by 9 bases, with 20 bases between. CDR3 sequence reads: CASSQEDWGVSQKLFF. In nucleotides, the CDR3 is TGTGCCAGCAGCCAGGAAGACTGGGGGGTTTCCCAAAAACTGTTTTTT.

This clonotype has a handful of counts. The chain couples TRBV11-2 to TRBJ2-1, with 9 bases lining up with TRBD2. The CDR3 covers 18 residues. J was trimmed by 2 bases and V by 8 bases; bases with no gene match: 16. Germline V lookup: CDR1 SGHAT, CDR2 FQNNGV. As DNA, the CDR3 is TGTGCCAGCCGCTGGAGGTGGGGACTAGCCGATCCCTACAATGAGCAGTTCTTC. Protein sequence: CASRWRWGLADPYNEQFF. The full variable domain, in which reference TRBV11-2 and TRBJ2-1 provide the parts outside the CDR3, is EAGVAQSPRYKIIEKRQSVAFWCNPISGHATLYWYQQILGQGPKLLIQFQNNGVVDDSQLPKDRFSAERLKGVDSTLKIQPAKLEDSAVYLCASRWRWGLADPYNEQFFGPGTRLTVL.

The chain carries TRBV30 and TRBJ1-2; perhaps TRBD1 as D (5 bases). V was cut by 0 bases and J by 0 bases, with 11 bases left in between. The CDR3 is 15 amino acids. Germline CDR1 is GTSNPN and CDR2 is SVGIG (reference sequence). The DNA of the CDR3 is TGTGCCTGGAGTGTAGGGGTAGGGGCTAACTATGGCTACACCTTC. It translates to CAWSVGVGANYGYTF.

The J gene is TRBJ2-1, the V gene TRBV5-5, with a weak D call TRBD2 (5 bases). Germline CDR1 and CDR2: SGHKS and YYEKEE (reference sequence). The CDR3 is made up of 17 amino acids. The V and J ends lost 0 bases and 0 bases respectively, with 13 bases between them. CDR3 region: CASSLAALRGSYNEQFF. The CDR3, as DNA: TGTGCCAGCAGCTTGGCGGCCCTTCGGGGCTCCTACAATGAGCAGTTCTTC.